These T cell receptor beta chains were read from a single sample in a study of lymphopenia after photon versus proton radiotherapy. Sequenced by immunoSEQ multiplex PCR; TCRdb stores in-frame clones only, minus some. Of about 45,000 clones listed, less than 90% are singletons. Sequenced material: peripheral blood, taken from a patient treated with photon-based radiotherapy. The receptors derive from a man in his forties with gastric cancer. The CDR3 runs from the conserved cysteine through the conserved F or W. The order of the fields is clone size, D gene, V gene, J gene, CDR3 length, CDR3 DNA, CDR3 protein. A D gene is named only where the DNA matches it firmly. Only some rows state a clone size, as once, few, many or a class for expanded clones.

-,TRBD1,TRBV5-1,TRBJ1-3,16,TGCGCCAGCAGCTGGGACAGCGTTTCCTCTGGAAACACCATATATTTT,CASSWDSVSSGNTIYF
-,-,TRBV7-9,TRBJ1-5,14,TGTGCCAGCAGCTTCGGCGAGAGCTCTCAGCCCCAGCATTTT,CASSFGESSQPQHF
-,TRBD1,TRBV15,TRBJ2-7,15,TGTGCCACCAGCAGAGGGGGACAGGGGGCCTACGAGCAGTACTTC,CATSRGGQGAYEQYF
-,TRBD2,TRBV4-3,TRBJ2-7,16,TGCGCCAGCAGCCGAAACGCGGGGGGGAAAGACTACGAGCAGTACTTC,CASSRNAGGKDYEQYF
-,-,TRBV10-3,TRBJ2-3,14,TGTGCCATCGCGGCGAGCGGGTCGGGAGATACGCAGTATTTT,CAIAASGSGDTQYF
-,TRBD1,TRBV7-2,TRBJ1-1,14,TGTGCCAGCAGCCCACGGACAGGGAGGACTGAAGCTTTCTTT,CASSPRTGRTEAFF
-,-,TRBV4-3,TRBJ2-2,12,TGCGCCAGCAGCCGAGAAGCCGGGGAGCTGTTTTTT,CASSREAGELFF
-,TRBD1,TRBV28,TRBJ1-2,17,TGTGCCAGCAGTTCCCGGCGGAGGGGGACAGCTAACTATGGCTACACCTTC,CASSSRRRGTANYGYTF
-,-,TRBV11-2,TRBJ2-4,16,TGTGCCAGCAGCTTCGGACAGGCCGGGAGCAAAAACATTCAGTACTTC,CASSFGQAGSKNIQYF
-,-,TRBV5-5,TRBJ2-7,13,TGTGCCAGCAGCATCCAGGCCGTACCAGAGCAGTACTTC,CASSIQAVPEQYF
once,TRBD1,TRBV7-2,TRBJ1-6,15,TGTGCCAGCAGCCTCACAGGGGGCAATAATTCACCCCTCCACTTT,CASSLTGGNNSPLHF
-,TRBD1,TRBV25-1,TRBJ2-1,16,TGTGCCAGCAGTCCTCCCGGGACAGGGAGCTACAATGAGCAGTTCTTC,CASSPPGTGSYNEQFF
-,-,TRBV5-4,TRBJ1-2,14,TGTGCCAGCAGCCCACGCAGGTTTAACTATGGCTACACCTTC,CASSPRRFNYGYTF
-,-,TRBV4-3,TRBJ1-3,15,TGCGCCAGCAGCCAAGATACGGGGGGCCGGGACACCATATATTTT,CASSQDTGGRDTIYF
-,-,TRBV5-4,TRBJ2-5,15,TGTGCCAGCAGCGTGAACGGACAGTTCACTGGGACCCAGTACTTC,CASSVNGQFTGTQYF
-,-,TRBV7-6,TRBJ1-1,16,TGTGCCAGCAGCTCCAGAGAAATAGGGGTGGACACTGAAGCTTTCTTT,CASSSREIGVDTEAFF
once,TRBD2,TRBV25-1,TRBJ2-1,15,TGTGCCAGCAGTGAATCGGGGGGCTCCTACAATGAGCAGTTCTTC,CASSESGGSYNEQFF
-,-,TRBV7-2,TRBJ2-4,13,TGTGCCAGCAGCCACGGACAGCAAAACATTCAGTACTTC,CASSHGQQNIQYF
-,TRBD2,TRBV25-1,TRBJ2-5,13,TGTGCCAGCAGTGTTAGCGGGGTGGAGACCCAGTACTTC,CASSVSGVETQYF
-,-,TRBV5-1,TRBJ1-6,14,TGCGCCAGCAGCTTGGGCAGCCCTTGGTCACCCCTCCACTTT,CASSLGSPWSPLHF
-,-,TRBV11-2,TRBJ2-3,16,TGTGCCAGCAGCTTAAGTTCGGGCGGAAACACAGATACGCAGTATTTT,CASSLSSGGNTDTQYF
-,-,TRBV19,TRBJ1-3,15,TGTGCCAGTAGCGAAAAGTCAATATCTGGAAACACCATATATTTT,CASSEKSISGNTIYF
-,TRBD1,TRBV19,TRBJ1-5,15,TGTGCCAGTAGTATATTCACAGGGGTCGGGCAGCCCCAGCATTTT,CASSIFTGVGQPQHF
once,-,TRBV16,TRBJ2-7,14,TGTGCCAGCAGCCTATGGACAGCTACCTACGAGCAGTACTTC,CASSLWTATYEQYF
-,-,TRBV2,TRBJ1-2,15,TGTGCCAGCAGCGCAGCCCGGGGGCTCAGCTATGGCTACACCTTC,CASSAARGLSYGYTF